A single sample gave rise to the 23 T cell receptor beta chains below, sequenced in a study of Ad26.COV2.S vaccination and SARS-CoV-2 variants. As for treatment: some 20 received Ad26.COV2.S at low or high dose, single or two shots; about 5 received placebo; per-sample allocation not given. Day 63 after the first vaccine or placebo injection was the time point for sampling. The protocol was immunoSEQ multiplex PCR, while the TCRdb copy is restricted to in-frame clones and leaves out a portion. The sample holds about 470,000 clones, about 90% seen once. The sample in question was peripheral blood, obtained in a trial of Ad26.COV2.S vaccine versus placebo. The receptors come from a person between 18 and 65 years old who received the Ad26.COV2.S COVID-19 vaccine or a placebo.

The V call is TRBV6-6, the J call TRBJ2-1, with TRBD2 identical over 8 bases. Trimming at V came to 2 bases and at J to 8 bases, leaving 8 bases not matched to a gene. CDR3 size: 15 residues. The germline V gene encodes CDR1 MNHNY and CDR2 SVGAGI (reference sequence). CDR3 residues: CASSYRGREGDEQFF. Here the CDR3 DNA reads TGTGCCAGCAGTTACCGTGGACGGGAGGGGGATGAGCAGTTCTTC.

This sequence joins TRBV28 and TRBJ1-2; D unresolved. This CDR3 contains 12 residues. Germline V gene sequence: CDR1 MDHEN, CDR2 SYDVKM. V dropped 5 bases and J dropped 8 bases, with 12 bases sitting between them. The CDR3 loop reads CASSAAGSGYTF. Written as DNA, the CDR3 is TGTGCCAGCAGTGCAGCCGGGAGCGGCTACACCTTC.

The V call is TRBV21-1, the J call TRBJ2-7; the tabulated D call, TRBD1, remains unverified against the DNA. TRBV21-1 is listed as a pseudogene. CDR3 length: 14 amino acids. The CDR3 nucleotides read TGTGCCAGCAGCAATACCAGGGGCCCGTACGAGCAGTACTTC. Translated: CASSNTRGPYEQYF.

CDR3 region: CASRTSAEETQYF. The CDR3 DNA reads TGCGCCAGTAGGACTAGCGCCGAAGAGACCCAGTACTTC. The genes are TRBV10-1 and TRBJ2-5, with TRBD2 identical over 9 bases. Germline assignment: CDR1 WNHNN and CDR2 SYGVQD (reference sequence). This CDR3 spans 13 amino acids. Losses at the gene ends were 9 bases for V and 3 bases for J; bases not matched to a gene: 5.

The chain recombines TRBV9 with TRBJ1-4, with D possibly matching TRBD1 (5 bases). The length of the CDR3 is 16 residues. Trimming removed 0 bases at V and 0 bases at J, with 9 bases between. Germline V gene sequence: CDR1 SGDLS, CDR2 YYNGEE. Here the CDR3 DNA reads TGTGCCAGCAGCGTAGGCAGGGAGTCAACTAATGAAAAACTGTTTTTT. It specifies CASSVGRESTNEKLFF.

This clone came up a few times. The chain joins TRBV19 to TRBJ1-5; TRBD1 matches at 9 bases. The V and J ends lost 2 bases and 0 bases, in that order; junction bases with no gene match: 11. Germline-derived CDR1 and CDR2 are LNHDA and SQIVND (reference sequence). The CDR3 consists of 19 residues. This chain's CDR3 is CASSIRGQGRQYSNQPQHF. In DNA form, the CDR3 reads TGTGCCAGTAGTATAAGGGGACAGGGCAGACAATATAGCAATCAGCCCCAGCATTTT.

The rearrangement links TRBV27 to TRBJ2-7; the D gene is possibly TRBD2 (5 bases). The CDR3 is made up of 15 amino acids. The germline V gene has CDR1 MNHEY and CDR2 SMNVEV (reference sequence). V dropped 2 bases and J dropped 0 bases, with 11 bases sitting between them. The CDR3 nucleotides read TGTGCCAGCAGTTTAGAGGGTACCCTCTCCTACGAGCAGTACTTC. This translates into CASSLEGTLSYEQYF.

This clone was picked up one time. J is TRBJ2-2 and V is TRBV5-1; D is unclear. V was pared by 0 bases and J by 2 bases, with 8 bases between. In germline, CDR1 is SGHRS, CDR2 YFSETQ. The CDR3 has 15 residues. In nucleotides, the CDR3 is TGCGCCAGCAGCTTGGGGGTTCTTAACACCGGGGAGCTGTTTTTT. Translating it yields CASSLGVLNTGELFF.

This chain joins TRBV10-3 and TRBJ2-1; the D gene is possibly TRBD1 (5 bases). Between the trimmed V and J ends, which lost 6 bases and 7 bases, there was a span of 16 bases. The CDR3 is 14 residues long. Germline V gives CDR1 ENHRY, CDR2 SYGVKD. CDR3 region: CAIRKGRVWNEQFF. The CDR3 nucleotides read TGTGCCATCAGGAAGGGCAGGGTCTGGAATGAGCAGTTCTTC.

The rearrangement uses TRBV11-1 and TRBJ2-3; 10 bases align to TRBD2. V dropped 8 bases and J dropped 3; count of bases not matched to a gene: 11. Germline V CDR1 and CDR2: SGHAT, FQDESV (reference sequence). The CDR3 has 16 residues. For the CDR3, the DNA is TGTGCCAGCGCAACTAGCGGGATGAGGGGAACAGATACGCAGTATTTT. Translated, it gives CASATSGMRGTDTQYF. The variable domain in full, completed from reference TRBV11-1 and TRBJ2-3, reads EAEVAQSPRYKITEKSQAVAFWCDPISGHATLYWYRQILGQGPELLVQFQDESVVDDSQLPKDRFSAERLKGVDSTLKIQPAELGDSAMYLCASATSGMRGTDTQYFGPGTRLTVL.

The chain combines TRBV19 with TRBJ1-4; D uncertain. Germline values: CDR1 LNHDA, CDR2 SQIVND (reference sequence). Trimming took off 1 base at V and 0 bases at J, with 12 bases between the two ends. The CDR3 totals 17 residues. For the CDR3, the DNA is TGTGCCAGTAGTATAGTGGGAAGGCCGGCAACTAATGAAAAACTGTTTTTT. This codes for CASSIVGRPATNEKLFF.

The rearrangement links TRBV6-4 to TRBJ2-2; 7 bases match TRBD2. The CDR3 contains 13 residues. The junction had 0 bases not matched to a gene; V was cut back by 4 bases and J by 4 bases. CDR1 and CDR2 (germline): MRHNA, SNTAGT. The CDR3 loop is CASSAGGTGELFF. In nucleotides, the CDR3 is TGTGCCAGCAGTGCGGGGGGCACCGGGGAGCTGTTTTTT.

This clone was recorded once. J is TRBJ1-6 and V is TRBV27, with TRBD1 as a possible D gene (6 bases). V lost 1 base and J lost 4, with 17 bases in between. The CDR3 consists of 18 residues. Germline V gives CDR1 MNHEY, CDR2 SMNVEV (reference sequence). For the CDR3, the DNA is TGTGCCAGCAGTTTATGGGCCCAGGGGTTTTCGTATAATTCACCCCTCCACTTT. The encoded protein is CASSLWAQGFSYNSPLHF.

The J gene is TRBJ2-6, the V gene TRBV18; 9 nucleotides line up with TRBD1. Per germline, CDR1 KGHSH and CDR2 LQKENI. The CDR3 is made up of 15 amino acids. The J segment lost 4 bases and the V segment lost 10 bases, leaving 8 bases of the junction unmatched. CDR3: CATMTGGSGANVLTF. Written as DNA, the CDR3 is TGTGCCACCATGACAGGGGGTTCCGGGGCCAACGTCCTGACTTTC.

This chain uses TRBV4-1 with TRBJ1-2, with 10 positions matching TRBD1. Germline CDR1 reads MGHRA; CDR2 reads YSYEKL. Trimming at V came to 3 bases and at J to 5 bases, leaving 3 bases not matched to a gene. This CDR3 spans 14 amino acids. This CDR3 reads CASSQTGGKYGYTF. DNA for the CDR3: TGCGCCAGCAGCCAGACAGGGGGCAAGTATGGCTACACCTTC.

The chain carries TRBV28 and TRBJ1-3; D is uncertain. Germline values: CDR1 MDHEN, CDR2 SYDVKM. V was clipped by 3 bases and J by 3 bases, with 12 bases between them. This CDR3 spans 15 amino acids. The CDR3 loop reads CASSFGPDFGNTIYF. The CDR3 bases are TGTGCCAGCAGTTTCGGCCCCGACTTTGGAAACACCATATATTTT. Looking up the rest from reference TRBV28 and TRBJ1-3 gives the full variable domain: DVKVTQSSRYLVKRTGEKVFLECVQDMDHENMFWYRQDPGLGLRLIYFSYDVKMKEKGDIPEGYSVSREKKERFSLILESASTNQTSMYLCASSFGPDFGNTIYFGEGSWLTVV.

The chain employs TRBV20-1 and TRBJ2-7, with TRBD2 matching over 7 bases. With V trimmed by 3 bases and J by 4 bases, 6 bases remained unmatched. Germline V gives CDR1 DFQATT, CDR2 SNEGSKA (reference sequence). The CDR3 runs 13 residues. CDR3 nucleotide sequence: TGCAGTGCTAGTTGGGAGGGTTTATACGAGCAGTACTTC. As protein: CSASWEGLYEQYF.

This chain uses TRBV5-1 with TRBJ1-5; 8 bases align to TRBD1. Germline V gene sequence: CDR1 SGHRS, CDR2 YFSETQ. The CDR3 sequence is 14 residues long. The J segment lost 7 bases and the V segment lost 4 bases, leaving 7 bases of the junction unmatched. This CDR3 is CASSEQGGRQPQHF. The CDR3 DNA reads TGCGCCAGCAGCGAACAGGGGGGGAGGCAGCCCCAGCATTTT.

The chain employs TRBV7-9 and TRBJ2-7, with TRBD2 matching 11 bases. The trim removed 5 bases at V and 1 base at J, leaving 13 bases unmatched. Germline V lookup: CDR1 SEHNR, CDR2 FQNEAQ (reference sequence). This CDR3 comprises 18 residues. CDR3 in amino acids: CASSTRLAGPPFSYEQYF. CDR3 sequence (DNA): TGTGCCAGCAGCACTCGACTAGCGGGGCCACCCTTTTCCTACGAGCAGTACTTC.

The rearrangement uses TRBV5-4 and TRBJ2-1; D is unclear. Germline loops: CDR1 SGHNT, CDR2 YYREEE (reference sequence). The CDR3 runs to 12 residues. V lost 3 bases, J lost 5 bases, and 6 bases lay in between. The CDR3 DNA sequence: TGTGCCAGCAGCTCCCTGAACAATGAGCAGTTCTTC. Amino acid sequence: CASSSLNNEQFF.

The genes are TRBV24-1 and TRBJ2-1; tentative D call: TRBD2 (5 bases). The germline V gene has CDR1 KGHDR and CDR2 SFDVKD. The CDR3 is 12 residues long. V lost 5 bases, J lost 7 bases, and 8 bases lay in between. CDR3 sequence: CATSATKNEQFF. The CDR3 DNA reads TGTGCCACCAGTGCGACTAAAAATGAGCAGTTCTTC.

The chain uses TRBV11-2 and TRBJ2-7, with a weak D call TRBD1 (5 bases). Germline-derived CDR1 and CDR2 are SGHAT and FQNNGV. V lost 6 bases and J lost 4, with 19 bases in between. CDR3 size: 15 residues. For the CDR3, the DNA is TGTGCCAGCAGACCCACAGGACGGAGCGCATACGAGCAGTACTTC. It translates to CASRPTGRSAYEQYF.

This chain connects TRBV9 to TRBJ1-2; D is unresolved. CDR1 and CDR2 (germline): SGDLS, YYNGEE. CDR3 size: 15 residues. V lost 0 bases, J lost 0 bases, and 9 bases lay in between. CDR3 nucleotides: TGTGCCAGCAGCGTAGGCCAGTTAGCTAACTATGGCTACACCTTC. Translating gives CASSVGQLANYGYTF.